This T cell receptor (beta chain) comes out of a study of cytomegalovirus exposure and HLA in healthy donors. With V trimmed by 3 bases and J by 5 bases, 3 bases remained unmatched. From germline, CDR1 is WNHNN and CDR2 SYGVQD (reference sequence). There are 15 residues in the CDR3. Overall study findings and caveats: Several of the most significant clusters were apparently associated with common viral pathogens in a later analysis.

On this clone itself: Antigen: not known.

The study ran its PCR with 60 Vbeta and 13 Jbeta primers. The assay was immunoSEQ multiplex PCR, and TCRdb's table has in-frame clones only and misses some. Of 200,000 to 250,000 clones listed, 85% are singletons. This rearrangement joins TRBV10-1 to TRBJ2-1; 11 bases align to TRBD2. The sequence came from a human donor in good health. Material: PBMCs. CDR3 DNA: TGCGCCAGCAGTGAACCGGGACTAGCGGACAATGAGCAGTTCTTC. Translated: CASSEPGLADNEQFF.